This T cell receptor (beta chain) was sequenced during a study of vaccination and CD4 T cells after COVID-19. Treatment here: approximately nine-day PBMC culture with coronavirus spike peptide pools or control peptides (ViraFEST assay). Sequencing of DNA taken from cultured CD4+ T cells relied on the Oncomine TCR Beta short-read assay. Cultured CD4+ T cells were the source of extracted genomic DNA. MiXCR, applied by TCRdb to the PCR reads, yields one record per CDR3 protein. This sample has about 11,000 distinct CDR3 sequences; 69% occur once, and the top ten carry 10%. This clonotype was observed once. Its matching antigen is unknown. The sample was CD4+ T cells from blood, cultured in vitro. This TCR came from a human donor who had recovered from COVID-19.

CDR3 nucleotides: TGTGCCAGCAGTGAAGCCGGACAGGGATACACTGAAGCTTTCTTT. Translating gives CASSEAGQGYTEAFF. This chain uses TRBV6-1 with TRBJ1-1, with 8 bases fitting TRBD1. CDR3 length: 15 residues. Looked up from germline, CDR1 is MNHNS and CDR2 is SASEGT. The junction had 3 bases not matched to a gene; V was cut back by 0 bases and J by 3 bases.